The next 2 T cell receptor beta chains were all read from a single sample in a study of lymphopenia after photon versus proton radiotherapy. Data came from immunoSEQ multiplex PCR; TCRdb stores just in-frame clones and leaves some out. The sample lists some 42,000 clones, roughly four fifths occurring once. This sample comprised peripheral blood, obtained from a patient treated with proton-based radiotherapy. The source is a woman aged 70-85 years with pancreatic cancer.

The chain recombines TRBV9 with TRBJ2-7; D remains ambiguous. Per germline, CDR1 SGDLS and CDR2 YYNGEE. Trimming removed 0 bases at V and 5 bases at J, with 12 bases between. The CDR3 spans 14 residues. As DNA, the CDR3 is TGTGCCAGCAGCGTAGGGCAGTTCTCTGACGAGCAGTACTTC. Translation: CASSVGQFSDEQYF.

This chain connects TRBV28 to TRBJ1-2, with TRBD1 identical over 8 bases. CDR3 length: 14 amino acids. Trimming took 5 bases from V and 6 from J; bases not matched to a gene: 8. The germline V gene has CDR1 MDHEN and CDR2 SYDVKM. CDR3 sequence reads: CASSPIQDRDGYTF. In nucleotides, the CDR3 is TGTGCCAGCAGTCCCATTCAGGACAGGGATGGCTACACCTTC.